These 30 T cell receptor beta chains were all obtained from the same sample, sequenced in a study of blood T cell repertoires in COVID-19. Repertoires were generated with immunoSEQ multiplex PCR, while TCRdb's copy carries only in-frame clones and drops some. The table includes approximately 81,000 clones, about 89% detected once. Input material: peripheral blood. These receptor sequences come from a man in his 70s with active or convalescent COVID-19.

V usage is TRBV25-1 and J usage is TRBJ1-4; D ambiguous. The CDR3 consists of 16 residues. V lost 3 bases and J lost 0, with 11 bases in between. Germline-derived CDR1 and CDR2 are MGHDK and SYGVNS. The chain's CDR3 is CASSDNPRATNEKLFF. As DNA, the CDR3 is TGTGCCAGCAGTGATAACCCCCGAGCAACTAATGAAAAACTGTTTTTT.

The CDR3 region is CASSQDPGSKETFF. The CDR3 DNA is TGTGCCAGCAGCCAAGATCCAGGGTCGAAGGAGACTTTCTTT. The chain links TRBV3-1 (or the pseudogene TRBV3-2) to TRBJ1-1; possibly TRBD1 for D (5 bases). The CDR3 is 14 residues long. Germline V gene data show CDR1 as LGHDT and CDR2 as YNNKEL (reference sequence). Trimming removed 0 bases from V and 12 bases from J, with 17 bases in between.

This chain links TRBV30 with TRBJ2-2; D unresolved. Germline CDR1 is GTSNPN and CDR2 is SVGIG (reference sequence). The CDR3 sequence is 14 residues long. The V end was cut by 0 bases, the J end by 1 base, with 6 bases between. CDR3: CAWSVSVNTGELFF. The DNA for the CDR3 is TGTGCCTGGAGTGTATCAGTGAACACCGGGGAGCTGTTTTTT.

The chain joins TRBV3-1 (or the pseudogene TRBV3-2) to TRBJ2-1, with 9 bases that match TRBD2. CDR1 LGHDT and CDR2 YNNKEL come from the germline V gene (reference sequence). This CDR3 is built from 17 residues. V shed 1 base, J shed 4 bases, and the junction held 8 bases outside the gene matches. The DNA for the CDR3 is TGTGCCAGCAGCCAAGGCCCTAGCGGGACACTGTACAATGAGCAGTTCTTC. Encoded protein: CASSQGPSGTLYNEQFF.

The chain couples TRBV7-2 to TRBJ1-6; D is possibly TRBD1 (6 bases). The germline CDR1 and CDR2 sequences are SGHTA and FQGNSA. The germline V and J ends were trimmed by 5 bases and 5 bases, with 13 bases remaining between them. The CDR3 extends over 15 amino acids. The CDR3 nucleotides are TGTGCCAGCAGCCTAGGACAGATCGATAATTCACCCCTCCACTTT. Its protein product is CASSLGQIDNSPLHF.

CDR3 sequence: CASSPRSRRVNQPQHF. CDR3 sequence (DNA): TGTGCCAGCAGCCCGAGGAGTCGACGGGTCAATCAGCCCCAGCATTTT. The chain carries TRBV7-8 and TRBJ1-5, with unresolved D. CDR3 length: 16 amino acids. V was cut by 5 bases and J by 3 bases, with 17 bases left in between. The germline gives CDR1 SGHVS, CDR2 FQNEAQ.

The chain joins TRBV10-3 to TRBJ2-7, with TRBD1 identical over 8 bases. The CDR3 is 15 residues long. Germline CDR1 is ENHRY and CDR2 is SYGVKD. V dropped 4 bases and J dropped 6; count of bases not matched to a gene: 11. DNA of the CDR3: TGTGCCATCAGTGGAGACAGGGGTGGGGTGGGCGAGCAGTACTTC. Translation: CAISGDRGGVGEQYF.

The gene calls are TRBV6-5 and TRBJ1-2, with TRBD1 matching over 7 bases. Germline lookup yields CDR1 MNHEY and CDR2 SVGAGI. The CDR3 spans 14 residues. The J segment lost 7 bases and the V segment lost 8 bases, leaving 13 bases of the junction unmatched. The CDR3 nucleotides read TGTGCCAGCGCTGGAGGGGGCCTGGGGAGTGGCTACACCTTC. The encoded protein is CASAGGGLGSGYTF.

This clone has just a few counts. CDR3 in DNA: TGCAGCGTGGAGGGACAGAGCGACTATGGCTACACCTTC. Translating it yields CSVEGQSDYGYTF. The chain employs TRBV29-1 and TRBJ1-2; 7 bases line up with TRBD1. Germline CDR1 SQVTM, CDR2 ANQGSEA. V shed 6 bases, J shed 3 bases, and the junction held 7 bases outside the gene matches. The CDR3 spans 13 residues.

This sequence joins TRBV3-1 (or the pseudogene TRBV3-2) and TRBJ2-5; 12 nucleotides agree with TRBD2. Germline V gene data show CDR1 as LGHDT and CDR2 as YNNKEL (reference sequence). The CDR3 loop spans 17 amino acids. The ends lost 1 base at V and 1 base at J; junction bases unmatched: 4. DNA for the CDR3: TGTGCCAGCAGCCAAGGACTAGCGGGGGCCGCCCAAGAGACCCAGTACTTC. Translated, it gives CASSQGLAGAAQETQYF.

The rearrangement uses TRBV19 and TRBJ1-1; weak D call: TRBD1 (6 bases). Trimming pared 1 base from V and 6 bases from J, leaving 12 bases between. CDR1 and CDR2 from the germline V gene are LNHDA and SQIVND (reference sequence). The CDR3 consists of 14 residues. CDR3 sequence reads: CASSIGRGNAEAFF. In DNA, the CDR3 is TGTGCCAGTAGTATAGGCAGGGGTAATGCTGAAGCTTTCTTT.

Details on this clone: A junction boundary mismatches the germline segment, possibly from a read error. Within the sample, other DNA sequences also encode this same CDR3. The J gene is TRBJ1-2, the V gene TRBV2, with D hard to call. Germline CDR1 reads SNHLY; CDR2 reads FYNNEI. This CDR3 has 13 amino acids. DNA of the CDR3: TGTGCCAGCAGTGAAGCGGCGGGAGGTGGCTACACTTTC. This gives the protein CASSEAAGGGYTF.

For this clone: The identical CDR3 is also encoded by other nucleotide sequences in the sample. The chain joins TRBV6-5 to TRBJ1-1; tentatively, D is TRBD1 (5 bases). V was trimmed by 7 bases and J by 5 bases, leaving 8 bases between them. This CDR3 has 11 residues. Germline CDR1 is MNHEY and CDR2 is SVGAGI. DNA for the CDR3: TGTGCCAGCAACCGGGGGACTGAAGCTTTCTTT. Protein sequence: CASNRGTEAFF.

The chain recombines TRBV11-2 with TRBJ2-7; 12 bases align to TRBD2. The germline V gene has CDR1 SGHAT and CDR2 FQNNGV. With 1 base clipped from V and 5 bases from J, the junction kept 6 bases outside the gene matches. The CDR3 sequence is 16 residues long. CDR3 in amino acids: CASSLASGGAWNEQYF. As DNA, the CDR3 is TGTGCCAGCAGCTTAGCTAGCGGGGGGGCCTGGAACGAGCAGTACTTC.

V and J are TRBV9 and TRBJ2-2, with D uncertain. The CDR3 runs 16 residues. Trimming left V 0 bases short and J 1 base short, with 10 bases between. CDR1 is SGDLS, CDR2 YYNGEE, per germline. The CDR3 spells CASSVEYAENTGELFF. CDR3 nucleotide sequence: TGTGCCAGCAGCGTAGAGTACGCGGAGAACACCGGGGAGCTGTTTTTT.

The chain employs TRBV19 and TRBJ1-4, with D perhaps matching TRBD1 (5 bases). The germline CDR1 and CDR2 sequences are LNHDA and SQIVND (reference sequence). The V gene lost 2 bases and the J gene lost 6 bases, with 16 bases spanning the gap. This CDR3 is built from 16 residues. CDR3 region: CASSIFQGAPDEKLFF. CDR3 coding DNA: TGTGCCAGTAGTATATTCCAGGGCGCCCCTGATGAAAAACTGTTTTTT.

The rearrangement uses TRBV5-8 and TRBJ1-3; D not resolved. CDR1 SGHTS and CDR2 YDEGEE come from the germline V gene. V was trimmed by 2 bases and J by 4 bases, leaving 4 bases between them. CDR3 length: 12 amino acids. CDR3 nucleotides: TGTGCCAGCAGCTTTCCGGGAAACACCATATATTTT. Translating it yields CASSFPGNTIYF.

The chain carries TRBV19 and TRBJ1-6; TRBD1 matches at 7 bases. The germline gives CDR1 LNHDA, CDR2 SQIVND (reference sequence). The junction had 14 bases not matched to a gene; V was cut back by 6 bases and J by 0 bases. This CDR3 comprises 19 residues. The CDR3 DNA is TGTGCCAGTAGCCCCGGCCCGGGACAGACAAGCTCCTATAATTCACCCCTCCACTTT. This gives the protein CASSPGPGQTSSYNSPLHF.

The chain combines TRBV5-1 with TRBJ2-7, with TRBD1 matching over 7 bases. The CDR3 is made up of 13 amino acids. J lost 5 bases, V lost 5 bases, and 7 bases had no gene match. Germline CDR1 and CDR2: SGHRS and YFSETQ. This chain's CDR3 is CASRITGVDEQYF. Written as DNA, the CDR3 is TGCGCCAGCAGAATCACAGGGGTCGACGAGCAGTACTTC.

The gene calls are TRBV4-3 and TRBJ1-5; no reliable D call. With 1 base removed from V and 7 bases from J, the gap between germline ends came to 14 bases. Germline CDR1 and CDR2: LGHNA and YSLEER. This CDR3 spans 15 amino acids. CDR3 in DNA: TGCGCCAGCAGCCAAGTAATGGAGGTTGGACAGCCCCAGCATTTT. It specifies CASSQVMEVGQPQHF.

The rearrangement uses TRBV12-5 and TRBJ2-3; 13 nucleotides agree with TRBD2. This CDR3 region has 18 residues. Germline trimming cut 1 base from V and 5 bases from J; bases unmatched to any gene: 9. Germline V gene lookup returns CDR1 LGHNT and CDR2 FRNRAP. CDR3 sequence: CASGLAITSGGAGDTQYF. CDR3 DNA: TGTGCTAGTGGTTTGGCAATAACTAGCGGGGGGGCAGGAGATACGCAGTATTTT.

The chain carries TRBV30 and TRBJ1-6; 8 nucleotides line up with TRBD1. CDR3 length: 18 amino acids. Germline trimming cut 4 bases from V and 1 base from J; bases unmatched to any gene: 12. Per the germline V gene, CDR1 is GTSNPN and CDR2 is SVGIG (reference sequence). In DNA form, the CDR3 reads TGTGCCTGGAAGGGTGACAGGACAGGGAGGTCCTATAATTCACCCCTCCACTTT. Translated: CAWKGDRTGRSYNSPLHF.

The chain recombines TRBV24-1 with TRBJ2-3, with D possibly matching TRBD1 (6 bases). This CDR3 comprises 16 residues. V lost 4 bases and J lost 0, with 13 bases in between. CDR1 is KGHDR and CDR2 is SFDVKD in the germline V gene. This chain's CDR3 is CATSDRQVSSTDTQYF. The CDR3 DNA follows: TGTGCCACCAGTGACCGACAGGTGTCAAGCACAGATACGCAGTATTTT.

CDR3 bases: TGTGCCAGCAGCTTAGAGGGGCGGGGGACAGATACGCAGTATTTT. Translating gives CASSLEGRGTDTQYF. This sequence joins TRBV7-6 and TRBJ2-3; 7 bases line up with TRBD2. There are 15 residues in the CDR3. Losses at the gene ends were 1 base for V and 3 bases for J; bases not matched to a gene: 4. CDR1 is SGHVS and CDR2 is FNYEAQ in the germline V gene.

V usage is TRBV5-1 and J usage is TRBJ1-1; D is perhaps TRBD1 (5 bases). There are 15 residues in the CDR3. V lost 1 base and J lost 1, with 11 bases in between. Germline V lookup: CDR1 SGHRS, CDR2 YFSETQ. The CDR3 spells CASSLLGGPNTEAFF. The CDR3 DNA is TGCGCCAGCAGCTTGCTCGGGGGTCCGAACACTGAAGCTTTCTTT.

The V and J genes are TRBV5-1 and TRBJ2-1, with TRBD2 as a possible D gene (5 bases). Looked up from germline, CDR1 is SGHRS and CDR2 is YFSETQ. The V and J ends lost 2 bases and 0 bases respectively, with 12 bases between them. CDR3 length: 16 amino acids. The CDR3 DNA is TGCGCCAGCAGCTTCATGCCCCGGGGCTCCTACAATGAGCAGTTCTTC. Its translation is CASSFMPRGSYNEQFF.

The V and J genes are TRBV10-3 and TRBJ1-2; the D is unclear. Germline lookup yields CDR1 ENHRY and CDR2 SYGVKD. The CDR3 covers 13 residues. V shed 10 bases and J shed 0 bases, with 12 bases lying between them. The DNA for the CDR3 is TGTGCCACTCAAGCCCCCCCTAACTATGGCTACACCTTC. Amino acid sequence: CATQAPPNYGYTF.

The chain combines TRBV4-2 with TRBJ2-5; 10 bases line up with TRBD2. The CDR3 length is 16 residues. The ends lost 1 base at V and 4 bases at J; junction bases unmatched: 6. Germline V gene lookup returns CDR1 LGHNA and CDR2 YNFKEQ. The CDR3 loop is CASSQALAGDRETQYF. The CDR3 DNA reads as TGTGCCAGCAGCCAAGCCCTAGCGGGGGACCGAGAGACCCAGTACTTC.

This chain joins TRBV12-3 or TRBV12-4 and TRBJ1-2; TRBD1 matches at 8 bases. The V gene end was trimmed by 6 bases and the J gene end by 6 bases; junction bases not matched to a gene: 6. The CDR3 is 13 residues long. The CDR3, as DNA: TGTGCCAGCAGAAGCGACAGGGGCCATGGCTACACCTTC. This sequence encodes CASRSDRGHGYTF.

The CDR3 DNA follows: TGTGCCAGCAGGGTGTACAGGAGCCCCGATTCACCCCTCCACTTT. This gives the protein CASRVYRSPDSPLHF. The genes are TRBV2 and TRBJ1-6; TRBD1 might be the D (5 bases). The CDR3 extends over 15 amino acids. CDR1 and CDR2 from the germline V gene are SNHLY and FYNNEI. Trimming cost V 6 bases and J 8 bases, with 17 bases left between them.